What follows describes a single T cell receptor (beta chain). Germline loops: CDR1 SGHDN, CDR2 FVKESK. The CDR3 is 14 amino acids. The germline V and J ends were trimmed by 5 bases and 0 bases, with 9 bases remaining between them. The sample's treatment: oral pan-JAK inhibitor, 5-10 mg twice daily. This sample was taken from a study of CD8+ T cells in alopecia areata. Following extraction, RNA underwent reverse transcription to cDNA, which served as the sequencing template. Some clones are missing from TCRdb's copy, which holds only in-frame ones; the method was immunoSEQ multiplex PCR. The profile covers fewer than 250,000 clones, with approximately 56% appearing a single time and around 0.7% taken by the ten largest.

The TCR originated in a human donor with alopecia areata. This sequence joins TRBV14 and TRBJ2-3; a weak D match, TRBD2 (5 bases). Sequencing was performed on CD4+ T cells sorted from blood, taken at week 4, from a patient treated with tofacitinib. The CDR3: CASSYGLSTDTQYF. The CDR3 DNA is TGTGCCAGCAGCTACGGACTGAGCACAGATACGCAGTATTTT.